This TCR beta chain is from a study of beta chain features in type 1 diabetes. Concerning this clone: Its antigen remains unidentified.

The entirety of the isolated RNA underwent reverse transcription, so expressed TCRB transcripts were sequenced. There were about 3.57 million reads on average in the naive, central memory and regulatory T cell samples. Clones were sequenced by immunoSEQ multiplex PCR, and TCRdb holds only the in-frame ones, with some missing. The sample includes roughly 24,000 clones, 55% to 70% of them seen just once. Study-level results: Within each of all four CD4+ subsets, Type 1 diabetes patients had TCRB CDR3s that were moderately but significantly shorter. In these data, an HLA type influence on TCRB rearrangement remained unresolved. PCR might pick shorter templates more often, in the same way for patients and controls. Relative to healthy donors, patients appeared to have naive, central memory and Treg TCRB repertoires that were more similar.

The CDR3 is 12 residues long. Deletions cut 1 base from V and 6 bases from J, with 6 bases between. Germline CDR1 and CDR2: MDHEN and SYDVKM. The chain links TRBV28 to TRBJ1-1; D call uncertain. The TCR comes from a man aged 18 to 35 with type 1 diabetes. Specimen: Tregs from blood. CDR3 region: CASSLSGSEAFF. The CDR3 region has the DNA TGTGCCAGCAGTTTATCCGGGTCTGAAGCTTTCTTT.